The entry below describes one T cell receptor (beta chain). This record comes from a study of T cell responses to AZD1222 COVID-19 vaccine. Trimming left V 1 base short and J 2 bases short, with 11 bases between. Germline V gene sequence: CDR1 SEHNR, CDR2 FQNEAQ (reference sequence). This CDR3 contains 15 residues. The data were produced by immunoSEQ multiplex PCR, yet TCRdb's version contains in-frame clones alone and is incomplete. The sample records roughly 110,000 clones, 70% to 90% being singletons. This specimen was peripheral blood, taken 28 days after the second AZD1222 dose. This TCR derives from an adult who received the AZD1222 COVID-19 vaccine. The chain links TRBV7-9 to TRBJ1-2; possibly TRBD1 for D (5 bases). CDR3 amino acids: CASSLGQGSNYGYTF. CDR3 DNA sequence: TGTGCCAGCAGCTTAGGTCAGGGTTCCAACTATGGCTACACCTTC.